Following are 11 T cell receptor beta chains from one sample sequenced in a study of metastatic and nonmetastatic thyroid tumors. Every patient was untreated before thyroid surgery. TCRdb re-called the PCR reads with MiXCR. The sample includes about 15,000 clones, roughly 25% of them seen just once. The sequenced material came from tumor tissue. The receptors shown here come from a female donor with papillary thyroid cancer or a benign thyroid nodule (not recorded which). Some clones in this sample may be carry-over from other donors' samples.

The chain employs TRBV15 and TRBJ2-7; 8 bases line up with TRBD1. The CDR3 spans 15 residues. Germline CDR1 LNHNV, CDR2 YYDKDF (reference sequence). With 4 bases clipped from V and 3 bases from J, the junction kept 8 bases outside the gene matches. The CDR3 sequence is CATSKDRGRGYEQYF. Here the CDR3 DNA reads TGTGCCACCAGCAAAGACAGGGGCCGCGGCTACGAGCAGTACTTC.

This clone was picked up many times. The rearrangement joins TRBV5-1 to TRBJ1-4, with TRBD1 matching 9 bases. Trimming removed 0 bases from V and 8 bases from J; junction bases left unmatched: 2. The CDR3 runs to 14 residues. Germline CDR1 and CDR2: SGHRS and YFSETQ. The CDR3 DNA reads TGCGCCAGCAGCTTGGAGGGACAGGGAGAAAAACTGTTTTTT. This codes for CASSLEGQGEKLFF.

Concerning this clone: One base away lies a much larger clone, so this may be a sequencing read error. This same CDR3 is encoded by further DNA sequences in the sample. The V call is TRBV9, the J call TRBJ2-5, with 11 bases that match TRBD2. CDR3 length: 16 amino acids. Trimming took 0 bases from V and 4 from J; bases not matched to a gene: 5. In germline, CDR1 is SGDLS, CDR2 YYNGEE. The CDR3 loop reads CASSVDGTSGGETQYF. CDR3 coding DNA: TGTGCCAGCAGCGTAGATGGTACTAGCGGGGGAGAGACCCAGTACTTC.

This clone was observed many times. Since a much larger clone is just one base distant, this may be a read error. The sample contains more than one DNA sequence encoding this CDR3. The gene calls are TRBV30 and TRBJ1-5, with a weak D call TRBD1 (5 bases). Per germline, CDR1 GTSNPN and CDR2 SVGIG (reference sequence). Trimming removed 2 bases from V and 4 bases from J, with 12 bases in between. The CDR3 runs 14 residues. The CDR3 loop is CAWSRWGFNQPQHF. The CDR3 region has the DNA TGTGCCTGGAGTCGATGGGGGTTTAATCAGCCCCAGCATTTT.

This clone was observed a few times. The genes are TRBV24-1 and TRBJ2-7, with D uncertain. V lost 4 bases and J 5 bases, leaving 14 bases between the germline ends. This CDR3 is 14 amino acids long. Germline-derived CDR1 and CDR2 are KGHDR and SFDVKD. CDR3 loop: CATSDTYPPHEQYF. CDR3 bases: TGTGCCACCAGTGACACGTACCCACCCCACGAGCAGTACTTC.

By share, this clone counts as medium-sized (0.01 to 0.1%). The chain recombines TRBV6-4 with TRBJ2-3, with TRBD1 matching 7 bases. This CDR3 is 15 amino acids long. With V trimmed by 0 bases and J by 2 bases, 2 bases remained unmatched. Germline-derived CDR1 and CDR2 are MRHNA and SNTAGT. The CDR3 loop is CASSDSGGATDTQYF. The CDR3 DNA reads TGTGCCAGCAGTGACTCAGGGGGCGCCACAGATACGCAGTATTTT.

Turning to this clone: Other DNA sequences within the sample encode an identical CDR3. The genes are TRBV20-1 and TRBJ2-1, with D tentatively TRBD1 (5 bases). Germline values: CDR1 DFQATT, CDR2 SNEGSKA (reference sequence). Trimming took 0 bases from V and 0 from J, leaving 18 bases between them. This CDR3 region has 18 residues. The CDR3 protein is CSARDGTSPDSSYNEQFF. CDR3 in DNA: TGCAGTGCTAGAGATGGTACGAGTCCCGACAGCTCCTACAATGAGCAGTTCTTC.

The chain is built from TRBV11-1 and TRBJ2-7; the match to TRBD2 covers 9 bases. Germline V gene lookup returns CDR1 SGHAT and CDR2 FQDESV (reference sequence). The CDR3 has 17 amino acids. V lost 1 base to trimming and J lost 1 base; unmatched junction nucleotides: 8. In DNA, the CDR3 is TGTGCCAGCAGCTTAGGCGTAAGTAGCGGGGGATCCTACGAGCAGTACTTC. Translation: CASSLGVSSGGSYEQYF.

This clone was recorded at least ten times. V gene TRBV5-1 combines with J gene TRBJ2-1; TRBD2 matches 8 bases. CDR1 SGHRS and CDR2 YFSETQ come from the germline V gene. This CDR3 is 18 amino acids long. V dropped 0 bases and J dropped 4; count of bases not matched to a gene: 12. CDR3 loop: CASSLVVAGQLSYNEQFF. The DNA for the CDR3 is TGCGCCAGCAGCTTGGTTGTAGCGGGACAACTAAGTTACAATGAGCAGTTCTTC.

This chain uses TRBV27 with TRBJ2-3, with TRBD2 matching over 12 bases. Germline V gene data show CDR1 as MNHEY and CDR2 as SMNVEV (reference sequence). The CDR3 is 15 amino acids. Losses at the gene ends were 5 bases for V and 4 bases for J; bases not matched to a gene: 4. The CDR3 is CASSTRLAGADTQYF. CDR3 coding DNA: TGTGCCAGCAGTACCCGACTAGCGGGAGCAGATACGCAGTATTTT.

This clone has a count of ten or more. The J gene is TRBJ2-7, the V gene TRBV5-1, with 11 nucleotides matching TRBD2. The germline CDR1 and CDR2 sequences are SGHRS and YFSETQ. Trimming at V came to 4 bases and at J to 5 bases, leaving 26 bases not matched to a gene. The CDR3 runs 21 residues. CDR3 residues: CASSPHTLFYTMTSGKHEQYF. The DNA of the CDR3 is TGCGCCAGCAGCCCCCATACCTTGTTTTACACGATGACTAGCGGGAAGCACGAGCAGTACTTC.